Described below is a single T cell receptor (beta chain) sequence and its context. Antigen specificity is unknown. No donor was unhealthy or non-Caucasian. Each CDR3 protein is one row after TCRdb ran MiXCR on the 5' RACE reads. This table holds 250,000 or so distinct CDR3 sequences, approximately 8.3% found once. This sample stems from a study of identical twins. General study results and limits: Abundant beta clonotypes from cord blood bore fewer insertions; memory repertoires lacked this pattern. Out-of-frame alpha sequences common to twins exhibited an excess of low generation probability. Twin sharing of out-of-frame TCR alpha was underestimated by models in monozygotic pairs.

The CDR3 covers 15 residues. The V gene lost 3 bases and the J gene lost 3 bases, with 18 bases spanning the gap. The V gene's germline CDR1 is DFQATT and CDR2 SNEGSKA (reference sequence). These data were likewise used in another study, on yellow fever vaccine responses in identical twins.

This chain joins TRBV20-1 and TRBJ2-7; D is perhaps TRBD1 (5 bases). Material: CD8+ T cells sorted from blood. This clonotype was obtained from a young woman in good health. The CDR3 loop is CSARDFGQGGYEQYF. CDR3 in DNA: TGCAGTGCTAGGGATTTTGGGCAGGGTGGCTACGAGCAGTACTTC.